What follows describes a single TCR beta chain. This clonotype appeared many times. No cognate antigen has been identified for it. Base qualities are not recorded, but no much larger clone differs from it by a single base. The ophthalmopathy patients had moderately to severely active disease, with a Clinical Activity Score of 3 or higher, a NOSPECS grade of 4 or higher, and a disease duration of less than 3 months. Patients with other autoimmune diseases, uncontrolled infections, pregnancy or lactation were excluded from the study. Diagnosis was based on clinical symptoms, serum thyroxine, TRAb, thyroid ultrasound and orbital computed tomography. PBMCs were isolated from about 9.1 ml of fresh peripheral blood by Ficoll-Paque density gradient centrifugation. Trizol reagent was used to extract the total RNA, and its quality was then checked on an Agilent 2100 Bioanalyzer. V lost 2 bases and J lost 4 bases; the stretch between them is 9 bases long. From the germline V gene, CDR1 is SGHVS and CDR2 is FNYEAQ. There are 13 amino acids in the CDR3, from cysteine to phenylalanine inclusive. Only the CDR3 portion is preserved as DNA: 39 bases, with reading frame beginning at the first base.

The data belong to a study of Graves' ophthalmopathy and Graves' hyperthyroidism (dated by TCRdb to the late 2010s). General notes on the study: Peripheral blood was collected before any treatment was given, at the time of initial diagnosis. The study used signatures of the TCR beta repertoire to tell Graves' ophthalmopathy apart from Graves' hyperthyroidism and to predict which patients would progress to ophthalmopathy. In total, under 150 blood samples were TCR-sequenced: approximately 42 ophthalmopathy, some 75 hyperthyroidism and approximately 17 hyperthyroidism-to-ophthalmopathy patients. A discovery set of 100 patients (43 ophthalmopathy, 55 to 65 stable hyperthyroidism) was enrolled to explore V-J signatures distinguishing ophthalmopathy from hyperthyroidism. For independent validation, a separate cohort was made up of around 19 hyperthyroidism patients plus 17 patients who later progressed from hyperthyroidism to ophthalmopathy. In roughly 6 hyperthyroidism patients, T-cell repertoires of thyroid tissue and blood were compared. After sampling, hyperthyroidism patients received methimazole starting at 30 mg daily, and ophthalmopathy patients received high-dose intravenous methylprednisolone.

For repertoire sequencing, TCR beta CDR3 regions were amplified from RNA transcripts. The first round of RT-PCR was done with HTBI primers and the Qiagen OneStep RT-PCR kit, and was followed by a second round of multiplex PCR, then size selection and purification. Libraries were sequenced on an Illumina HiSeq2000 using paired-end 100 bp reads. The paper's processing steps were these. SOAPnuke was used for read processing, and reads with adapters, uncalled bases, a mean Phred below 15, or no exact constant-primer or identifier match were discarded. High-quality paired reads were merged with COPE v1.2.5. Each unique nucleotide sequence was defined as a clonotype, and clonotypes were aligned to IMGT TRB V, D and J references with MiTCR v1.1. Only V-J combinations with frequency above 0.0001 were analysed, covering over 98% of repertoires. For each V-J combination, a TCR clonal expansion and chaos score was defined as F50 clonal expansion divided by the chaos observed in the TCRdist matrix. Welch's t-statistics and random forest were used to reduce features to about a dozen V-J combinations, which were fed into a naive Bayes classifier. The Morisita-Horn index was used to measure how similar the thyroid and blood repertoires were. The public reads were reprocessed in TCRdb via fastp at Q25 and MiXCR, keeping in-frame beta chains. Rows are combined by CDR3 protein, so each entry shows the most common genes and DNA. The V and J calls follow TCRdb's processing rather than the paper's. Recorded for this sample are roughly 300,000 distinct CDR3 sequences; 15% to 20% of them occurred a single time. The top ten constitute roughly an eighth of the sample.

Here is what the overall study found, with its caveats: In validation, the model predicted ophthalmopathy progression with nearly 71% sensitivity and 72% to 80% specificity; roughly 12 predicted patients were CT-confirmed with GO in a median of about 7.1 months. Most expanded thyroid clonotypes with frequency above 0.001 were also detected in blood, suggesting blood repertoires may reflect the thyroid immune response. Sample size was not statistically predetermined, and group allocation was not concealed from the investigators. Ophthalmopathy was separated from stable hyperthyroidism by the 13-signature model with about 88% sensitivity and roughly 82% specificity in cross-validation and with 80%/75% in the test set.

This TCR was recovered from an adult man with Graves' ophthalmopathy. The chain is encoded by TRBV7-6 joined to TRBJ2-7, with no confident D gene call. The material sequenced was peripheral blood. In nucleotide form, the sequence is TGTGCCAGCAGCTTAAATCTTGAGTACGAGCAGTACTTC. Translated, it gives CASSLNLEYEQYF.